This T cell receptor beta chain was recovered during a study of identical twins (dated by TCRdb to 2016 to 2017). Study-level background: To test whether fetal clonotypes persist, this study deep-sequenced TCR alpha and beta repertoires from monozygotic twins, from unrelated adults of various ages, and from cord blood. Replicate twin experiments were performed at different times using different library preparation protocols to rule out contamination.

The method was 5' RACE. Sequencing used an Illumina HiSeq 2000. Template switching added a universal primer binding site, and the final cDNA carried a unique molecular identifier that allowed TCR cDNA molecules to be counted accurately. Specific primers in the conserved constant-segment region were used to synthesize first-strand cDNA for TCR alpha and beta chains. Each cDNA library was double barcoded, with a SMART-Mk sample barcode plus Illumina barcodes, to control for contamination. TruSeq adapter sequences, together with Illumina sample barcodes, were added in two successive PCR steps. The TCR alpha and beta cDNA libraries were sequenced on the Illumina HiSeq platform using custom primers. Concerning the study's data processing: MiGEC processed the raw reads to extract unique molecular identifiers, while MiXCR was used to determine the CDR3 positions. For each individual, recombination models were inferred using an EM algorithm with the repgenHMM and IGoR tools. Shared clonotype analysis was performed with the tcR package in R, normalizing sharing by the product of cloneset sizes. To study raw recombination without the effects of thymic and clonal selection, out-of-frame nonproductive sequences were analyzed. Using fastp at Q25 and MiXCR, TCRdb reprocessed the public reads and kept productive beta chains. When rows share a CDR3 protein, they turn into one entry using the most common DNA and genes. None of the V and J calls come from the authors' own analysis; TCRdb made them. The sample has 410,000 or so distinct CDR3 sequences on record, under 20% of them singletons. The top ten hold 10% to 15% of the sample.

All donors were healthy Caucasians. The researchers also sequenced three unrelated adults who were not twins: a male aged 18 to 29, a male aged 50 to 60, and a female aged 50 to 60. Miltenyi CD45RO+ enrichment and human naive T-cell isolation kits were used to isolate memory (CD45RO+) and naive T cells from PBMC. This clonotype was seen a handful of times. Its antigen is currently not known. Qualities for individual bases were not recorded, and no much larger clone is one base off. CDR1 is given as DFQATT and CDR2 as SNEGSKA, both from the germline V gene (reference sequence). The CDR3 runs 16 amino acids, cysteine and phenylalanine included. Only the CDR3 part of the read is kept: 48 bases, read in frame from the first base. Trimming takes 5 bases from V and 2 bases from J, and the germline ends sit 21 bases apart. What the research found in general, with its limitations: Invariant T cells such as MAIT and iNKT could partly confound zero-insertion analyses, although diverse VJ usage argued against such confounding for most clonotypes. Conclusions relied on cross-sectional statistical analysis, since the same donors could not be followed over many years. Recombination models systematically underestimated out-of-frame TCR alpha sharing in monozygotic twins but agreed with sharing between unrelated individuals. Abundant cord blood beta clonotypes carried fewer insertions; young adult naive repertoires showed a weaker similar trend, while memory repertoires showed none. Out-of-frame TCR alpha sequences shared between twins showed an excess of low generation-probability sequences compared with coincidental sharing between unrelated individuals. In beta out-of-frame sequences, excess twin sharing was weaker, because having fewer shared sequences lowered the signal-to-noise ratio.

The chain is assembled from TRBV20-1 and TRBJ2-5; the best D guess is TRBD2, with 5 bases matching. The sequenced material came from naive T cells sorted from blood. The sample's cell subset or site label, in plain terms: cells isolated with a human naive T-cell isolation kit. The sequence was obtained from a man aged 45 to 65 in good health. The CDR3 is CSAELRGSSAQETQYF. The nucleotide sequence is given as TGCAGTGCTGAACTCCGCGGGTCTAGTGCGCAAGAGACCCAGTACTTC.